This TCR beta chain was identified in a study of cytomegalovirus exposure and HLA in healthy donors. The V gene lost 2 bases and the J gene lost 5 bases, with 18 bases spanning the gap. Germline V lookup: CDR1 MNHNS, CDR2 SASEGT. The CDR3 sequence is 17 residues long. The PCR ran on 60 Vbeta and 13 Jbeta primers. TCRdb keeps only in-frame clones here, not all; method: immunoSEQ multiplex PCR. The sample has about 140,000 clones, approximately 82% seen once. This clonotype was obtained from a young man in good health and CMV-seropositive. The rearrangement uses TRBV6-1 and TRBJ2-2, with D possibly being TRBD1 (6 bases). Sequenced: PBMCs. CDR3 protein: CASSETHYLGGTGELFF. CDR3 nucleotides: TGTGCCAGCAGTGAAACTCACTATCTAGGGGGAACCGGGGAGCTGTTTTTT.